This TCR beta chain comes out of a study of T cell responses to AZD1222 COVID-19 vaccine. Germline assignment: CDR1 LGHNA and CDR2 YNFKEQ. Trimming shortened V by 4 bases and J by 2 bases, and 6 bases separated the two germline ends. This CDR3 region has 13 residues. Note on this clone: What it binds is unknown.

Study results and caveats: Unmutated regions of variants are reportedly targeted by nearly half of spike-specific TCRs. Sampling that yielded the repertoires occurred only after the peak T cell response.

The repertoire was sequenced with immunoSEQ multiplex PCR; TCRdb's copy has only in-frame clones and lacks some. The table lists tens of thousands of clones, around 90% of them singletons. This clonotype originated in an adult who received the AZD1222 COVID-19 vaccine. The sequences come from peripheral blood, collected 28 days after the second AZD1222 dose. This chain connects TRBV4-2 to TRBJ1-5; no clear D. CDR3 nucleotide sequence: TGTGCCAGCAGCCGACAAGGCAATCAGCCCCAGCATTTT. Protein product: CASSRQGNQPQHF.